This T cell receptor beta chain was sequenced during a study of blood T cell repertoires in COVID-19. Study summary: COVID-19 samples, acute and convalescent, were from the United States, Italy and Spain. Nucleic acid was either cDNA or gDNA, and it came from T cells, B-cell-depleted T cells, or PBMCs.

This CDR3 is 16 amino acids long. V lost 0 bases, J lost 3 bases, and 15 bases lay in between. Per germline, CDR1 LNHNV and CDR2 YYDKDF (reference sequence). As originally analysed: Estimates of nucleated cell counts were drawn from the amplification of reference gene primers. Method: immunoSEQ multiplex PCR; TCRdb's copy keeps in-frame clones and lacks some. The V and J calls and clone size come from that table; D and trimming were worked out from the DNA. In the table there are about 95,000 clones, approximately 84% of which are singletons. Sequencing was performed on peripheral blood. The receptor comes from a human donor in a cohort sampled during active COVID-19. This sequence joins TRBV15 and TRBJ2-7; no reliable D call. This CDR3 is CATSRDARPTGYEQYF. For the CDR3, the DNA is TGTGCCACCAGCAGAGATGCTAGGCCAACTGGCTACGAGCAGTACTTC.